This TCR beta chain was observed in a study of T-cell reconstitution after alpha-beta-depleted transplantation in children. Unique molecular identifiers were incorporated into the prepared TCRbeta library. MiXCR was run by TCRdb on the PCR reads, yielding one entry per CDR3 protein. The sample holds hundreds of thousands of distinct CDR3 sequences, about 11% seen once. This clonotype was recorded many times. Its antigen remains unknown. Germline CDR1 is SGDLS and CDR2 is YYNGEE. The germline V and J ends were trimmed by 3 bases and 1 base, with 8 bases remaining between them. There are 13 residues in the CDR3. Study conclusions and caveats: Alpha-beta T cells present about two months after transplant were reported to originate from several hundred expanded graft clones.

The receptor's source is a child younger than two with acute myeloid leukemia, due to receive a stem cell transplant. Sequencing used PBMCs, obtained before TCRalphabeta/CD19-depleted stem cell transplant. This chain joins TRBV9 and TRBJ2-7; D gene uncertain. CDR3 DNA: TGTGCCAGCAGCGAGACGGAATCCTACGAGCAGTACTTC. Translating it yields CASSETESYEQYF.